Below, 14 T cell receptor beta chains from the same sample are listed, as sequenced in a study of blood T cell repertoires in COVID-19. Using immunoSEQ multiplex PCR, the repertoire was profiled, and TCRdb retains in-frame clones only, with some absent. Among 220,000 or so clones listed, approximately 85% were seen once. Sequenced material: peripheral blood. The receptor set was obtained from a woman older than 75 with COVID-19, enrolled during active disease.

The chain uses TRBV28 and TRBJ1-5, with a possible D match to TRBD1 (6 bases). V was trimmed by 6 bases and J by 0 bases, leaving 15 bases between them. The CDR3 runs to 16 residues. The germline gives CDR1 MDHEN, CDR2 SYDVKM. The CDR3 here is CASSPMTGLSNQPQHF. CDR3 DNA: TGTGCCAGCAGCCCAATGACAGGTCTTAGCAATCAGCCCCAGCATTTT. Supplemented by reference TRBV28 and TRBJ1-5, the full variable domain reads DVKVTQSSRYLVKRTGEKVFLECVQDMDHENMFWYRQDPGLGLRLIYFSYDVKMKEKGDIPEGYSVSREKKERFSLILESASTNQTSMYLCASSPMTGLSNQPQHFGDGTRLSIL.

This clone occurred once. The chain couples TRBV7-3 to TRBJ2-1; no definite D call. This CDR3 region has 12 residues. Germline V gene sequence: CDR1 SGHTA, CDR2 FQGTGA. The germline V and J ends were trimmed by 3 bases and 10 bases, with 10 bases remaining between them. Here the CDR3 reads CASSFLGREQFF. The CDR3 DNA follows: TGTGCCAGCAGCTTCCTCGGTCGGGAGCAGTTCTTC.

J is TRBJ1-3 and V is TRBV5-1, with TRBD1 matching 12 bases. The junction had 5 bases not matched to a gene; V was cut back by 2 bases and J by 2 bases. This CDR3 spans 17 amino acids. Germline CDR1 reads SGHRS; CDR2 reads YFSETQ. The CDR3 is CASSLPGTGGAGNTIYF. CDR3 DNA sequence: TGCGCCAGCAGCTTACCCGGGACAGGGGGCGCTGGAAACACCATATATTTT.

The chain recombines TRBV12-3 or TRBV12-4 with TRBJ2-7; 11 bases are shared with TRBD2. There are 13 residues in the CDR3. V gave up 6 bases and J gave up 3 bases; unmatched junction bases: 1. Here the CDR3 reads CASRLAGGYEQYF. The CDR3 DNA follows: TGTGCCAGCAGGCTAGCGGGGGGCTACGAGCAGTACTTC.

The chain uses TRBV5-1 and TRBJ1-1; D is undetermined. The germline V gene has CDR1 SGHRS and CDR2 YFSETQ. V was trimmed by 0 bases and J by 6 bases, leaving 9 bases between them. CDR3 length equals 13 residues. Here the CDR3 DNA reads TGCGCCAGCAGCTTGGGAGACGGAGCTGAAGCTTTCTTT. Translating it yields CASSLGDGAEAFF. Full variable domain (outside the CDR3, taken from reference TRBV5-1 and TRBJ1-1): KAGVTQTPRYLIKTRGQQVTLSCSPISGHRSVSWYQQTPGQGLQFLFEYFSETQRNKGNFPGRFSGRQFSNSRSEMNVSTLELGDSALYLCASSLGDGAEAFFGQGTRLTVV.

This chain uses TRBV28 with TRBJ2-3, with D possibly TRBD1 on 5 matching bases. The CDR3 has 13 residues. Germline CDR1 is MDHEN and CDR2 is SYDVKM. The V and J ends lost 11 bases and 2 bases respectively, with 14 bases between them. The CDR3: CASRPRDTDTQYF. Written as DNA, the CDR3 is TGTGCCTCAAGGCCCAGGGACACAGATACGCAGTATTTT.

The rearrangement uses TRBV7-2 and TRBJ2-5; perhaps TRBD1 as D (6 bases). V was shortened by 4 bases and J by 1 base, with 19 bases between the two germline ends. The CDR3 extends over 17 amino acids. Germline CDR1 SGHTA, CDR2 FQGNSA. CDR3 sequence: CASSSRTGQLTQETQYF. CDR3 DNA sequence: TGTGCCAGCAGCTCCCGGACCGGACAGCTGACCCAAGAGACCCAGTACTTC.

The rearrangement uses TRBV28 and TRBJ2-7; weak D call: TRBD1 (6 bases). This CDR3 spans 17 amino acids. Germline V gives CDR1 MDHEN, CDR2 SYDVKM. Trimming took 5 bases from V and 5 from J, leaving 25 bases between them. This CDR3 reads CASSLRRPTGSGNEQYF. The CDR3, as DNA: TGTGCCAGCAGTCTACGAAGACCTACAGGGAGTGGTAACGAGCAGTACTTC.

This CDR3 reads CASSYPPGARGNTEAFF. The CDR3, as DNA: TGTGCCAGCAGCTACCCGCCAGGGGCGCGAGGGAACACTGAAGCTTTCTTT. The V gene is TRBV7-9, the J gene TRBJ1-1, with a weak D call TRBD1 (6 bases). The CDR3 totals 17 residues. Germline CDR1 reads SEHNR; CDR2 reads FQNEAQ (reference sequence). Deletions cut 4 bases from V and 1 base from J, with 19 bases between.

A single count supports this clone. This chain joins TRBV7-2 and TRBJ1-2; no firm D call. This CDR3 spans 12 amino acids. The germline CDR1 and CDR2 sequences are SGHTA and FQGNSA. With 5 bases removed from V and 7 bases from J, the gap between germline ends came to 11 bases. The CDR3, as DNA: TGTGCCAGCAGCCTACTCTCATTTGGCTACACCTTC. Residues: CASSLLSFGYTF.

This clone was observed many times. The chain joins TRBV4-1 to TRBJ1-2; D possibly corresponds to TRBD1 (6 bases). Germline V gene sequence: CDR1 MGHRA, CDR2 YSYEKL. Trimming removed 1 base from V and 4 bases from J, with 16 bases in between. The CDR3 runs to 16 residues. The CDR3 protein is CASSQVAVGAGYGYTF. In DNA, the CDR3 is TGCGCCAGCAGCCAAGTGGCGGTGGGGGCAGGCTATGGCTACACCTTC.

This clone has just one count. The chain links TRBV7-2 to TRBJ2-5; possible D gene TRBD2, 6 bases. V was trimmed by 1 base and J by 5 bases, leaving 17 bases between them. The CDR3 runs to 16 residues. Germline V CDR1 and CDR2: SGHTA, FQGNSA. The CDR3, as DNA: TGTGCCAGCAGCTTAGTGCTAGCGCTAACTCGGGAGACCCAGTACTTC. This encodes CASSLVLALTRETQYF.

The chain joins TRBV6-2 or TRBV6-3 to TRBJ1-5; 8 bases are a match to TRBD1. CDR3 size: 19 residues. The trim removed 2 bases at V and 4 bases at J, leaving 16 bases unmatched. Germline CDR1 and CDR2: MNHEY and SVGEGT. The CDR3 bases are TGTGCCAGCAGTTACGCCCTACTCCTGGGGACAGGACGAAATCAGCCCCAGCATTTT. Translating gives CASSYALLLGTGRNQPQHF.

V is TRBV9 and J is TRBJ2-7; possible D gene TRBD2, 5 bases. With 3 bases removed from V and 9 bases from J, the gap between germline ends came to 19 bases. From germline, CDR1 is SGDLS and CDR2 YYNGEE. CDR3 length equals 14 residues. The CDR3 reads CASSDGSASTTQYF. Written as DNA, the CDR3 is TGTGCCAGCAGCGATGGTAGCGCTTCGACGACGCAGTACTTC. Based on the CDR3 plus reference TRBV9 and TRBJ2-7, the full variable domain is DSGVTQTPKHLITATGQRVTLRCSPRSGDLSVYWYQQSLDQGLQFLIQYYNGEERAKGNILERFSAQQFPDLHSELNLSSLELGDSALYFCASSDGSASTTQYFGPGTRLTVT.